The present T cell receptor (beta chain) was sequenced within a study of cytomegalovirus exposure and HLA in healthy donors. Trimming took 6 bases from V and 3 from J, leaving 23 bases between them. Germline V gives CDR1 LGHNA, CDR2 YSLEER. CDR3 size: 17 residues. Use of 60 Vbeta and 13 Jbeta primers characterized the PCR. In the authors' methods: An analysis that came later counted roughly 80 million unique TCR beta chains, approximately 10 million shared. TCRdb's copy holds only in-frame clones and misses some; the assay was immunoSEQ multiplex PCR. V and J calls and clone size follow that table, whereas D and trimming were derived from the DNA. The data include around 130,000 clones; the top ten clones carry around 1.5%.

The V call is TRBV4-3, the J call TRBJ1-2; TRBD1 might be the D (6 bases). This TCR was sampled from a woman between 35 and 50 years old in good health and CMV-seronegative. The specimen was PBMCs. The CDR3 sequence is CASRGVGTPTSDYGYTF. For the CDR3, the DNA is TGCGCCAGCAGAGGCGTGGGGACACCTACCTCCGACTATGGCTACACCTTC.